The 18 T cell receptor beta chains given below trace back to one sample, sequenced in a study of cytomegalovirus exposure and HLA in healthy donors. Primers: 60 Vbeta forward and 13 Jbeta reverse. TCRdb's copy holds only in-frame clones and misses some; the assay was immunoSEQ multiplex PCR. The sample carries about 120,000 clones, about three quarters recorded once. Material: PBMCs. These receptors all stem from a woman aged 40 to 50 in good health and CMV-seropositive.

J is TRBJ2-7 and V is TRBV5-6; TRBD1 matches 7 bases. The CDR3 spans 14 residues. After removal of 0 bases from V and 4 bases from J, the junction contained 4 bases not matched to a gene. Germline loops: CDR1 SGHDT, CDR2 YYEEEE. The CDR3 bases are TGTGCCAGCAGCTTGGCCCAGACAGGGTACGAGCAGTACTTC. Its translation is CASSLAQTGYEQYF.

The CDR3 bases are TGCGCCAGCAGCCAAGAATCAGGGTCCAACTATGGCTACACCTTC. This gives the protein CASSQESGSNYGYTF. The chain is built from TRBV4-1 and TRBJ1-2, with a weak D call TRBD1 (5 bases). Looked up from germline, CDR1 is MGHRA and CDR2 is YSYEKL. The CDR3 sequence is 15 residues long. V gave up 0 bases and J gave up 2 bases, with 10 bases separating them.

This chain connects TRBV7-2 to TRBJ2-3; D perhaps matches TRBD2 (6 bases). Trimming took 5 bases from V and 4 from J, leaving 10 bases between them. The CDR3 extends over 13 amino acids. In germline, CDR1 is SGHTA, CDR2 FQGNSA. CDR3 DNA sequence: TGTGCCAGCAGCCTCATAGCGGCAGATACGCAGTATTTT. It codes for CASSLIAADTQYF.

This rearrangement joins TRBV27 to TRBJ2-2; D might be TRBD1 (6 bases). Per germline, CDR1 MNHEY and CDR2 SMNVEV (reference sequence). The CDR3 length is 16 residues. The ends were cut back, 6 bases at V and 5 bases at J, with 19 bases in the middle. The CDR3 DNA reads TGTGCCAGCAGGGGCCTAGGACAGACCAGAACCGGGGAGCTGTTTTTT. It specifies CASRGLGQTRTGELFF.

This chain uses TRBV5-4 with TRBJ1-1; perhaps TRBD1 as D (6 bases). CDR3 length: 15 residues. Between the trimmed V and J ends, which lost 4 bases and 5 bases, there was a span of 18 bases. The germline CDR1 and CDR2 sequences are SGHNT and YYREEE (reference sequence). CDR3: CASSPRAGVRTEAFF. DNA of the CDR3: TGTGCCAGCAGCCCCAGGGCAGGGGTGCGAACTGAAGCTTTCTTT. Combining the CDR3 with reference TRBV5-4 and TRBJ1-1 gives the whole variable domain ETGVTQSPTHLIKTRGQQVTLRCSSQSGHNTVSWYQQALGQGPQFIFQYYREEENGRGNFPPRFSGLQFPNYSSELNVNALELDDSALYLCASSPRAGVRTEAFFGQGTRLTVV.

To note about this clone: Germline and junction disagree at one end, which may indicate a read error. This chain uses TRBV10-1 with TRBJ1-1; a possible D gene is TRBD1 (5 bases). CDR1 is WNHNN and CDR2 is SYGVQD in the germline V gene (reference sequence). There are 13 residues in the CDR3. CDR3 in DNA: TGCGCCAGCAGTACAGGACGTAACAGTGAAGCTTTCTTT. Translated, it gives CASSTGRNSEAFF.

The rearrangement links TRBV10-1 to TRBJ2-1; 7 bases are shared with TRBD1. CDR3 length: 15 residues. Germline V gene lookup returns CDR1 WNHNN and CDR2 SYGVQD (reference sequence). Trimming took 5 bases from V and 2 from J; bases not matched to a gene: 6. CDR3: CASSRQGPTYNEQFF. CDR3 sequence (DNA): TGCGCCAGCAGTAGACAGGGCCCTACCTACAATGAGCAGTTCTTC.

The CDR3 DNA follows: TGTGCCAGAAGCTTGAGCGGGACAGGTGGGGCCGGGGAGCTGTTTTTT. The encoded protein is CARSLSGTGGAGELFF. The chain combines TRBV5-3 with TRBJ2-2; D possibly corresponds to TRBD1 (8 bases). TRBV5-3 is placed among ORFs of uncertain function. V lost 1 base to trimming and J lost 6 bases, with 16 bases between them. This CDR3 is built from 16 residues.

This clone occurred once. J is TRBJ2-1 and V is TRBV6-5; 11 positions match TRBD1. The J segment lost 3 bases and the V segment lost 7 bases, leaving 2 bases of the junction unmatched. Germline-derived CDR1 and CDR2 are MNHEY and SVGAGI. This CDR3 comprises 14 residues. This CDR3 reads CASMGTGGYNEQFF. The CDR3, as DNA: TGTGCCAGCATGGGGACAGGGGGCTACAATGAGCAGTTCTTC.

This chain links TRBV5-4 with TRBJ2-5; no definite D call. The DNA end favors TRBJ2-7, so the J call may be wrong. This CDR3 has 13 residues. Germline V gives CDR1 SGHNT, CDR2 YYREEE (reference sequence). CDR3: CASSTRLSYEQYF. CDR3 coding DNA: TGTGCCAGCAGTACGCGCTTGTCCTACGAGCAGTACTTC.

This clone was observed once. The chain has TRBV27 and TRBJ2-7, with 15 nucleotides matching TRBD2. The CDR3 is made up of 16 amino acids. Unmatched junction bases numbered 4, after V lost 3 bases and J lost 4 bases. The germline gives CDR1 MNHEY, CDR2 SMNVEV (reference sequence). CDR3 loop: CASSLRTSGGVYEQYF. The CDR3, as DNA: TGTGCCAGCAGTTTGAGGACTAGCGGGGGGGTTTACGAGCAGTACTTC.

This rearrangement joins TRBV4-3 to TRBJ2-4; perhaps TRBD1 as D (6 bases). This CDR3 is built from 16 residues. The germline V gene has CDR1 LGHNA and CDR2 YSLEER. Trimming shortened V by 0 bases and J by 8 bases, and 17 bases separated the two germline ends. CDR3 sequence reads: CASSQDREGGRDIQYF. The CDR3 bases are TGCGCCAGCAGCCAAGATCGAGAAGGGGGTAGAGACATTCAGTACTTC.

This clone was counted a single time. The chain links TRBV5-4 to TRBJ1-4, with D hard to call. The germline gives CDR1 SGHNT, CDR2 YYREEE (reference sequence). Deletions cut 2 bases from V and 0 bases from J, with 8 bases between. CDR3 length: 15 amino acids. The CDR3 protein is CASSFDGATNEKLFF. The DNA for the CDR3 is TGTGCCAGCAGCTTCGACGGGGCAACTAATGAAAAACTGTTTTTT.

The rearrangement joins TRBV7-9 to TRBJ1-4, with TRBD1 matching over 7 bases. V lost 5 bases to trimming and J lost 8 bases; unmatched junction nucleotides: 8. CDR1 and CDR2 from the germline V gene are SEHNR and FQNEAQ (reference sequence). CDR3 length: 14 amino acids. The CDR3 DNA reads TGTGCCAGCAGCCAGGACAGGTGGGGCGAAAAACTGTTTTTT. It specifies CASSQDRWGEKLFF.

The rearrangement links TRBV7-6 to TRBJ1-4; D might be TRBD1 (6 bases). Germline-derived CDR1 and CDR2 are SGHVS and FNYEAQ. V shed 1 base and J shed 8 bases, with 20 bases lying between them. The CDR3 loop spans 17 amino acids. CDR3 loop: CASSLELTWGPVEKLFF. As DNA, the CDR3 is TGTGCCAGCAGCTTAGAGTTGACATGGGGGCCTGTCGAAAAACTGTTTTTT.

This rearrangement joins TRBV7-3 to TRBJ2-7; 8 bases match TRBD2. The V segment lost 1 base and the J segment 0 bases; nucleotides outside the gene matches: 2. The germline gives CDR1 SGHTA, CDR2 FQGTGA. The CDR3 is 15 amino acids. CDR3: CASSLSGGNSYEQYF. CDR3 bases: TGTGCCAGCAGCTTAAGCGGGGGGAACTCCTACGAGCAGTACTTC.

The chain links TRBV11-2 to TRBJ2-1, with D possibly matching TRBD2 (5 bases). This CDR3 has 15 amino acids. V lost 5 bases and J lost 4, with 15 bases in between. Germline CDR1 SGHAT, CDR2 FQNNGV. The CDR3 protein is CASSKRSDQYNEQFF. DNA for the CDR3: TGTGCCAGCAGCAAGCGGAGCGACCAATACAATGAGCAGTTCTTC.

In DNA, the CDR3 is TGTGCCATCAGTGAGCCGACAGGGGAGCCCTTGAACACTGAAGCTTTCTTT. This sequence encodes CAISEPTGEPLNTEAFF. The chain has TRBV10-3 and TRBJ1-1; 8 nucleotides align to TRBD1. This CDR3 comprises 17 residues. Germline V gene data show CDR1 as ENHRY and CDR2 as SYGVKD. With V trimmed by 2 bases and J by 0 bases, 8 bases remained unmatched.